This TCR beta chain was captured in a study of T cells in Graves' hyperthyroidism and ophthalmopathy. Study-wide findings and caveats: The model forecast ophthalmopathy, anticipating it by a median around 6.5 months before onset.

Germline CDR1 reads MNHEY; CDR2 reads SMNVEV (reference sequence). The V gene lost 5 bases and the J gene lost 7 bases, with 12 bases spanning the gap. The CDR3 runs 14 residues. Ophthalmopathy in the patients scored at least 3 on Clinical Activity Score and at least 4 on NOSPECS grade, lasting under 3 months. Criteria for exclusion of patients were uncontrolled infection, other autoimmune disease, pregnancy or lactation. This clonotype was seen repeatedly, ten times or more. The antigen remains unidentified. TCR beta CDR3 sequences were amplified from RNA transcripts. First-round RT-PCR of the TCR CDR3 relied on the HTBI primer set. TCRdb re-called the multiplex PCR reads with MiXCR, one entry per CDR3 protein. The sample lists 240,000 or so distinct CDR3 sequences; roughly 15% were seen once.

The specimen was blood. The TCR originated in a woman younger than 35 with Graves' ophthalmopathy. The gene calls are TRBV27 and TRBJ1-6, with D uncertain. The CDR3 coding sequence is TGTGCCAGCAGTGGGCATCCCTCAAATTCACCCCTCCACTTT. Translating it yields CASSGHPSNSPLHF.